This T cell receptor beta chain was sequenced during a study of blood T cells in healthy people across ages. Overall study findings and caveats: Bulk PBMC profiling left naive and antigen-experienced comparisons inconclusive. Changes seen in expanded clonotypes were possibly confounded by donor CMV status left unknown.

Using a J-beta primer mix together with a sample-barcoded 5' primer, a second PCR was run for 7 to 11 cycles. From each sample, at least 2.5 million paired-end reads containing CDR3 were obtained. MiXCR, applied by TCRdb to the 5' RACE reads, yields one record per CDR3 protein. This table has about 580,000 distinct CDR3 sequences, roughly 43% appearing once. V shed 6 bases and J shed 4 bases, with 20 bases lying between them. This CDR3 has 16 amino acids. The germline gives CDR1 MNHEY, CDR2 SMNVEV (reference sequence). In regard to this clonotype: Its specificity is unknown.

The sequenced sample consisted of blood. This chain links TRBV27 with TRBJ2-3; D is undetermined. The sequence came from a man older than 75 in good health. The CDR3 here is CASSPSYGERADTQYF. The CDR3 DNA reads TGTGCCAGCAGCCCATCCTATGGAGAACGGGCAGATACGCAGTATTTT.